The 32 T cell receptor beta chains below come from one sample, sequenced in a study of blood T cell repertoires in COVID-19. Sequencing was performed with immunoSEQ multiplex PCR; in TCRdb, only in-frame clones are kept and a portion is missing. The sample gives roughly 80,000 clones, 70% to 90% of which show up once; around 5% is in the top ten. The source material was peripheral blood. Receptor source: an elderly woman with active or convalescent COVID-19.

This chain links TRBV27 with TRBJ2-1; 9 bases align to TRBD1. Germline CDR1 is MNHEY and CDR2 is SMNVEV (reference sequence). The V gene end was trimmed by 7 bases and the J gene end by 9 bases; junction bases not matched to a gene: 13. The CDR3 length is 15 residues. The DNA of the CDR3 is TGTGCCAGCACCCGGGGCCGGACAGGGGAGCCTGAGCAGTTCTTC. Translated: CASTRGRTGEPEQFF.

V is TRBV5-5 and J is TRBJ2-7; 9 bases align to TRBD1. The germline V gene encodes CDR1 SGHKS and CDR2 YYEKEE (reference sequence). The CDR3 covers 16 residues. V lost 1 base and J lost 5; bases outside the gene matches: 10. CDR3 in amino acids: CASSLQGGTGRNEQYF. CDR3 nucleotide sequence: TGTGCCAGCAGCTTGCAAGGTGGGACAGGGCGAAACGAGCAGTACTTC.

The V call is TRBV11-2, the J call TRBJ1-4; possibly TRBD1 for D (5 bases). Germline lookup yields CDR1 SGHAT and CDR2 FQNNGV. Trimming took off 4 bases at V and 7 bases at J, with 13 bases between the two ends. The CDR3 is 14 amino acids. The CDR3 sequence is CASSWGSGGEKLFF. Written as DNA, the CDR3 is TGTGCCAGCAGCTGGGGGTCCGGGGGTGAAAAACTGTTTTTT.

The V gene is TRBV7-8, the J gene TRBJ1-6; D is perhaps TRBD1 (6 bases). Trimming removed 5 bases from V and 4 bases from J, with 12 bases in between. Per the germline V gene, CDR1 is SGHVS and CDR2 is FQNEAQ. The CDR3 extends over 15 amino acids. The CDR3 loop reads CASSPGHRYNSPLHF. For the CDR3, the DNA is TGTGCCAGCAGCCCGGGACACCGATATAATTCACCCCTCCACTTT.

The CDR3 DNA reads as TGTGCCAGCAGACGAAGAATTACAGGGGACTACGAGCAGTACTTC. Its protein is CASRRRITGDYEQYF. V gene TRBV5-4 combines with J gene TRBJ2-7; 7 nucleotides agree with TRBD1. The CDR3 has 15 amino acids. Germline CDR1 SGHNT, CDR2 YYREEE (reference sequence). Losses at the gene ends were 5 bases for V and 3 bases for J; bases not matched to a gene: 11. The variable domain in full, with the rest retrieved from reference TRBV5-4 and TRBJ2-7, is ETGVTQSPTHLIKTRGQQVTLRCSSQSGHNTVSWYQQALGQGPQFIFQYYREEENGRGNFPPRFSGLQFPNYSSELNVNALELDDSALYLCASRRRITGDYEQYFGPGTRLTVT.

The genes are TRBV2 and TRBJ2-3, with 7 bases identical to TRBD1. Per germline, CDR1 SNHLY and CDR2 FYNNEI. This CDR3 has 13 amino acids. V was pared by 8 bases and J by 0 bases, with 2 bases of the junction left unmatched. The CDR3 DNA sequence: TGTGCCAGCCCGGGACAGAGCACAGATACGCAGTATTTT. Its translation is CASPGQSTDTQYF.

This clone was seen a handful of times. The chain is built from TRBV24-1 and TRBJ2-2; weak D call: TRBD2 (5 bases). Germline V gene data show CDR1 as KGHDR and CDR2 as SFDVKD. Trimming took off 9 bases at V and 4 bases at J, with 14 bases between the two ends. CDR3 length: 14 residues. CDR3 in amino acids: CATSIRGATGELFF. DNA of the CDR3: TGTGCCACCTCGATCCGGGGTGCCACCGGGGAGCTGTTTTTT.

This clone has only one observation. The V call is TRBV27, the J call TRBJ2-1; D possibly corresponds to TRBD2 (6 bases). Looked up from germline, CDR1 is MNHEY and CDR2 is SMNVEV (reference sequence). The CDR3 consists of 17 residues. V shed 6 bases and J shed 3 bases, with 21 bases lying between them. This CDR3 is CASSSRYRDSLYNEQFF. Written as DNA, the CDR3 is TGTGCCAGCAGCTCTCGGTACCGGGACTCCCTCTACAATGAGCAGTTCTTC.

The chain uses TRBV18 and TRBJ2-4; tentative D call: TRBD2 (6 bases). With 6 bases removed from V and 8 bases from J, the gap between germline ends came to 17 bases. The CDR3 is made up of 14 amino acids. Per the germline V gene, CDR1 is KGHSH and CDR2 is LQKENI. In DNA, the CDR3 is TGTGCCAGCTCCCCGGGAGTAGGTCGGGACATTCAGTACTTC. This translates into CASSPGVGRDIQYF.

This clone was recorded only once. This chain joins TRBV30 and TRBJ1-4, with TRBD1 identical over 8 bases. Germline lookup yields CDR1 GTSNPN and CDR2 SVGIG (reference sequence). CDR3 size: 17 residues. V dropped 4 bases and J dropped 4; count of bases not matched to a gene: 14. This CDR3 is CAWKGMGQDPFNEKLFF. Written as DNA, the CDR3 is TGTGCCTGGAAAGGAATGGGACAGGACCCTTTTAATGAAAAACTGTTTTTT.

J is TRBJ2-4 and V is TRBV28; 7 bases align to TRBD1. The CDR3 sequence is 14 residues long. Germline V gene data show CDR1 as MDHEN and CDR2 as SYDVKM. V was clipped by 3 bases and J by 5 bases; unmatched bases: 4. The CDR3 reads CASSFLGTENIQYF. The CDR3, as DNA: TGTGCCAGCAGTTTCCTTGGGACAGAAAACATTCAGTACTTC.

The J gene is TRBJ1-2, the V gene TRBV2; 10 nucleotides align to TRBD1. The ends lost 8 bases at V and 5 bases at J; junction bases unmatched: 8. Germline CDR1 SNHLY, CDR2 FYNNEI. The CDR3 is 14 amino acids. CDR3 DNA: TGTGCCAGCGTCCGGGACAGGGGCAATTATGGCTACACCTTC. It specifies CASVRDRGNYGYTF.

The rearrangement links TRBV7-9 to TRBJ1-4; 9 bases align to TRBD1. The junction had 11 bases not matched to a gene; V was cut back by 5 bases and J by 4 bases. Germline V gene data show CDR1 as SEHNR and CDR2 as FQNEAQ (reference sequence). The CDR3 runs to 17 residues. The DNA for the CDR3 is TGTGCCAGCAGCCCCGACAGGGGGAGCTTCCTTAATGAAAAACTGTTTTTT. It codes for CASSPDRGSFLNEKLFF.

In DNA, the CDR3 is TGTGCCACCGAGCCCGGGACTAGCGGGGATTACGAGCAGTACTTC. It codes for CATEPGTSGDYEQYF. The gene calls are TRBV28 and TRBJ2-7, with 13 bases aligning to TRBD2. The CDR3 extends over 15 amino acids. With V trimmed by 10 bases and J by 4 bases, 10 bases remained unmatched. Germline V gene lookup returns CDR1 MDHEN and CDR2 SYDVKM.

V usage is TRBV18 and J usage is TRBJ1-2; TRBD1 matches 7 bases. With 2 bases clipped from V and 0 bases from J, the junction kept 0 bases outside the gene matches. Germline V lookup: CDR1 KGHSH, CDR2 LQKENI. The CDR3 runs 14 residues. CDR3 DNA sequence: TGTGCCAGCTCACCAGACAGGGCTAACTATGGCTACACCTTC. It specifies CASSPDRANYGYTF.

V usage is TRBV29-1 and J usage is TRBJ1-4, with a possible D match to TRBD1 (6 bases). The CDR3 sequence is 14 residues long. Trimming removed 0 bases from V and 13 bases from J, with 18 bases in between. CDR1 is SQVTM and CDR2 is ANQGSEA in the germline V gene. As DNA, the CDR3 is TGCAGCGTTGAAGACCCAGTTCAGGGGAATAGACTGTTTTTT. Translation: CSVEDPVQGNRLFF.

The rearrangement uses TRBV11-1 and TRBJ1-1; 7 bases match TRBD1. This CDR3 is 16 amino acids long. The trim removed 3 bases at V and 6 bases at J, leaving 13 bases unmatched. The germline gives CDR1 SGHAT, CDR2 FQDESV (reference sequence). The CDR3: CASSFSGGRGVAEAFF. CDR3 bases: TGTGCCAGCAGCTTCTCCGGCGGCAGGGGGGTGGCTGAAGCTTTCTTT.

The chain employs TRBV7-9 and TRBJ2-5; D might be TRBD2 (6 bases). The CDR3 loop spans 13 amino acids. V was trimmed by 1 base and J by 8 bases, leaving 11 bases between them. CDR1 SEHNR and CDR2 FQNEAQ come from the germline V gene (reference sequence). For the CDR3, the DNA is TGTGCCAGCAGCTTAGTAGGAGGGGCCACCCAGTACTTC. Translation gives CASSLVGGATQYF.

Worth noting for this clone: The same CDR3 is also encoded by other DNA sequences in this sample. V usage is TRBV7-8 and J usage is TRBJ2-7; 9 positions match TRBD1. The CDR3 covers 16 residues. With 1 base clipped from V and 5 bases from J, the junction kept 9 bases outside the gene matches. Germline assignment: CDR1 SGHVS and CDR2 FQNEAQ. This chain's CDR3 is CASSLEPGQGSHEQYF. The CDR3 DNA sequence: TGTGCCAGCAGCTTAGAACCAGGACAGGGGTCCCACGAGCAGTACTTC.

This chain links TRBV28 with TRBJ1-5; TRBD1 might be the D (6 bases). Deletions cut 5 bases from V and 0 bases from J, with 11 bases between. Germline V gene data show CDR1 as MDHEN and CDR2 as SYDVKM. The CDR3 has 15 residues. CDR3 bases: TGTGCCAGCAGTCGGACAGACATTAGCAATCAGCCCCAGCATTTT. Its protein is CASSRTDISNQPQHF.

The rearrangement joins TRBV11-3 to TRBJ2-7; D is uncertain. The CDR3 sequence is 13 residues long. Trimming shortened V by 0 bases and J by 3 bases, and 6 bases separated the two germline ends. Germline CDR1 SGHNT, CDR2 YENEEA. The CDR3 loop reads CASSLDQNYEQYF. The CDR3 coding sequence is TGTGCCAGCAGCTTAGATCAAAACTACGAGCAGTACTTC.

This chain links TRBV5-6 with TRBJ2-3, with 10 bases aligning to TRBD1. The germline CDR1 and CDR2 sequences are SGHDT and YYEEEE. The ends lost 4 bases at V and 6 bases at J; junction bases unmatched: 11. The CDR3 extends over 16 amino acids. In nucleotides, the CDR3 is TGTGCCAGCAGCAGTGGGGACAGGGGCCTTCGTGATACGCAGTATTTT. Protein sequence: CASSSGDRGLRDTQYF.

The genes are TRBV6-5 and TRBJ1-1, with unresolved D. Between the trimmed V and J ends, which lost 7 bases and 7 bases, there was a span of 19 bases. Germline CDR1 MNHEY, CDR2 SVGAGI. This CDR3 comprises 14 residues. The CDR3, as DNA: TGTGCCAGCAACAACCAGGATTATCCTGGTGAAGCTTTCTTT. Translation gives CASNNQDYPGEAFF.

The rearrangement joins TRBV28 to TRBJ2-4, with D possibly matching TRBD1 (5 bases). The CDR3 totals 15 residues. Trimming pared 7 bases from V and 6 bases from J, leaving 19 bases between. Germline assignment: CDR1 MDHEN and CDR2 SYDVKM. The CDR3 here is CASMRPGQGGNIQYF. CDR3 in DNA: TGTGCCAGCATGCGACCCGGCCAGGGCGGAAACATTCAGTACTTC.

The chain carries TRBV18 and TRBJ2-1; 8 bases align to TRBD1. V was clipped by 0 bases and J by 8 bases; unmatched bases: 9. The CDR3 runs to 16 residues. Germline V gene data show CDR1 as KGHSH and CDR2 as LQKENI. This chain's CDR3 is CASSPPGLAGGYEQFF. For the CDR3, the DNA is TGTGCCAGCTCACCACCTGGACTGGCAGGGGGCTATGAGCAGTTCTTC.

J is TRBJ1-2 and V is TRBV3-1 (or the pseudogene TRBV3-2); 9 nucleotides align to TRBD1. CDR1 and CDR2 (germline): LGHDT, YNNKEL (reference sequence). This CDR3 contains 14 residues. V dropped 0 bases and J dropped 8; count of bases not matched to a gene: 4. This CDR3 is CASSQERTGEGYTF. The DNA of the CDR3 is TGTGCCAGCAGCCAAGAGAGGACAGGGGAGGGCTACACCTTC.

This chain links TRBV6-5 with TRBJ2-7, with D possibly being TRBD1 (5 bases). The germline V gene encodes CDR1 MNHEY and CDR2 SVGAGI. The V end was cut by 7 bases, the J end by 6 bases, with 13 bases between. The CDR3 contains 12 residues. CDR3 sequence: CASTLTGSEQYF. CDR3 DNA: TGTGCCAGCACCCTAACAGGTTCCGAGCAGTACTTC.

The V gene is TRBV9, the J gene TRBJ2-6; TRBD1 matches 8 bases. The CDR3 spans 19 residues. Germline lookup yields CDR1 SGDLS and CDR2 YYNGEE. V shed 0 bases, J shed 4 bases, and the junction held 12 bases outside the gene matches. CDR3 DNA: TGTGCCAGCAGCGTAGGGCCCCGGGCAGGGGGCGTGGGGGCCAACGTCCTGACTTTC. Encoded protein: CASSVGPRAGGVGANVLTF.

The chain has TRBV7-9 and TRBJ1-5, with 9 bases aligning to TRBD1. V shed 2 bases, J shed 6 bases, and the junction held 8 bases outside the gene matches. Germline loops: CDR1 SEHNR, CDR2 FQNEAQ (reference sequence). The CDR3 extends over 16 amino acids. The CDR3, as DNA: TGTGCCAGCAGCTTACAGACAGGGGGAGTCGTTCAGCCCCAGCATTTT. Translation: CASSLQTGGVVQPQHF.

J is TRBJ2-5 and V is TRBV7-3, with a possible D match to TRBD2 (5 bases). V was clipped by 4 bases and J by 1 base, with 13 bases between them. Germline loops: CDR1 SGHTA, CDR2 FQGTGA. The CDR3 is 15 residues long. Here the CDR3 DNA reads TGTGCCAGCAGCTCTCCCGGACGGGGCCAAGAGACCCAGTACTTC. Translated: CASSSPGRGQETQYF. The entire variable domain, with the rest obtained from reference TRBV7-3 and TRBJ2-5, is as follows: GAGVSQTPSNKVTEKGKYVELRCDPISGHTALYWYRQSLGQGPEFLIYFQGTGAADDSGLPNDRFFAVRPEGSVSTLKIQRTERGDSAVYLCASSSPGRGQETQYFGPGTRLLVL.

This chain joins TRBV6-1 and TRBJ2-5; tentative D call: TRBD1 (6 bases). Between the trimmed V and J ends, which lost 0 bases and 1 base, there was a span of 9 bases. Germline values: CDR1 MNHNS, CDR2 SASEGT. This CDR3 has 15 residues. CDR3 coding DNA: TGTGCCAGCAGTGAAGCGCTAGGGGGCCAAGAGACCCAGTACTTC. As protein: CASSEALGGQETQYF.

The chain employs TRBV19 and TRBJ1-1, with 9 nucleotides matching TRBD1. With 6 bases clipped from V and 0 bases from J, the junction kept 8 bases outside the gene matches. The CDR3 has 16 amino acids. The V gene's germline CDR1 is LNHDA and CDR2 SQIVND (reference sequence). CDR3 DNA: TGTGCCAGTAGCCCCGTGGACAGGGGATTGAACACTGAAGCTTTCTTT. It encodes CASSPVDRGLNTEAFF.